The clone carrying this TCR beta chain was counted at least ten times. Its antigen remains unidentified. The sample is drawn from a study of Graves' ophthalmopathy and Graves' hyperthyroidism. General study points: Its predictions of ophthalmopathy progression gave the model 55% to 71% sensitivity and approximately 72% specificity.

Hyperthyroidism patients, all newly diagnosed, had under 2 months' duration and ages of 18 to 65. Enrollment excluded any patients with other autoimmune diseases, uncontrolled infections, pregnancy or lactation. The CDR3 runs to 13 residues. The germline V and J ends were trimmed by 3 bases and 2 bases, with 8 bases remaining between them. The TCR beta CDR3 regions underwent amplification from RNA transcripts. HTBI-primed first-round RT-PCR preceded second-round multiplex PCR. TCRdb redid the calling of the multiplex PCR reads with MiXCR, one entry per CDR3 protein. The data show some 1.1 million distinct CDR3 sequences, 36% seen once.

Sequences were obtained from peripheral blood or thyroid tissue (not recorded which). This sequence was found in an adult man with Graves' hyperthyroidism. The V and J genes are TRBV12-3 or TRBV12-4 and TRBJ2-7; D remains ambiguous. As DNA, the CDR3 is TGTGCCAGCAGTTTGCAACAGACCTACGAGCAGTACTTC. Translating gives CASSLQQTYEQYF.